This TCR beta chain came from a study of CXCR3-negative and CXCR3-positive naive CD8 T cells (dated by TCRdb to about 2019). With regard to the full study: In total, 130 million to 150 million TRB reads were obtained, or roughly 1.5 +/- 0.3 million reads per library. Diversity and physicochemical repertoire analyses were performed on about a dozen donors pooled from two independent experiments. TRBV-TRBJ cluster analysis included naive subsets from a handful of donors and memory cells from 3 donors.

CDR1 is given as SQVTM and CDR2 as ANQGSEA, both from the germline V gene. There are 11 amino acids in the CDR3, from cysteine to phenylalanine inclusive. The nucleotide record is missing. TCRdb records NextSeq 550 as the sequencer. The Human TCR Profiling Kit (MiLaboratory) was used to make UMI-labeled 5' RACE TRB cDNA libraries. cDNA synthesis used the entire amount of extracted RNA, and PCR amplification then used the entire amount of cDNA produced. Libraries were prepared in parallel using an identical number of PCR cycles. The original pipeline was this. MIGEC and MiXCR extracted about 54,000 +/- 9,700 unique UMI-labeled TRB cDNA molecules per library, requiring at least two reads per UMI. On average, each library contained 40,000 +/- 10,000 functional in-frame TRB CDR3 nucleotide clonotypes without stop codons. Diversity metrics, including normalized Shannon-Wiener and Chao1, were computed in VDJtools after downsampling to 5000 UMI-labeled TRB molecules per sample. Clonotype-size-weighted physicochemical properties of the central five CDR3 residues (interaction energy, strength, volume and Kidera factor 4) were computed in VDJtools. TCRdb reprocessed the reads; each CDR3 protein sequence makes one entry, and DNA is unavailable. TCRdb's processing, not the study's, gives the V and J calls here. The record for this sample contains tens of thousands of distinct CDR3 sequences. Less than 0.65% of the sample lies in the top ten.

Study-wide findings and limitations: Surface CD5, linked to self-reactivity in mice, was comparable between naive subsets; TCR interaction strength was therefore also inferred from TRB CDR3 physicochemical properties. Repertoire diversity was comparably high in both naive subsets but much lower in memory CD8+ T cells. Compared with CXCR3-negative naive cells, CXCR3-positive naive cells had TRB CDR3s with higher hydrophobicity (lower Kidera factor 4), lower energy, and higher strength and volume indices. CXCR3 expression partially decreased after cryopreservation, so most assays used freshly isolated PBMCs. Naive CXCR3-negative and CXCR3-positive cells from the same donor showed similar TRBV-TRBJ usage, whereas memory cells showed distinct patterns.

Regarding this clonotype: Its antigen has not been determined.

Each CD8+ T cell subset was flow-sorted in triplicate, with roughly 310,000 cells per subset placed directly into RLT lysis buffer. Naive CD8+ T cells were defined stringently as CD45RO-CCR7+CD27+CD95- to exclude memory contaminants. Standard density gradient centrifugation was used to isolate peripheral blood mononuclear cells from buffy coats. Naive CXCR3-negative and CXCR3-positive CD8+ T cells were flow-sorted on a FACSAria III. Total RNA was extracted from sorted cells with an RNeasy Mini Kit. Sequenced sample: naive CXCR3+ CD8+ T cells from blood. According to the study, the label for this sample's cell subset or site signals: CD45RO-CCR7+CD27+CD95- naive CD8+ T cells expressing CXCR3 (TNR3+). The receptor's source is a human donor in good health. Some clones in this sample may be carry-over from other donors' samples. The V and J genes are TRBV29-1 and TRBJ1-1. The CDR3 here reads CSVGENTEAFF.